This entry describes one T cell receptor beta chain. The antigen is undetermined. These data are taken from a study of shared clonotypes between healthy human individuals. Study-wide results and caveats: Sampling covered blood only; tissue repertoires likely differ. Several donors shared about 4.8% of their naive CD4 clonotypes.

Sequenced by immunoSEQ multiplex PCR; TCRdb stores in-frame clones only, minus some. The sample includes nearly 2 million clones, about 94% of them seen just once. Naive CD8 cells comprised CD45RO-negative, CCR7-positively selected cells, excluding terminally differentiated effector memory CD45RA+ cells. The CDR3 runs to 15 residues. The V gene lost 5 bases and the J gene lost 4 bases, with 16 bases spanning the gap. The germline V gene has CDR1 SEHNR and CDR2 FQNEAQ (reference sequence). Sample: naive CD8+ T cells sorted from blood. The rearrangement joins TRBV7-9 to TRBJ2-3, with a possible D match to TRBD2 (6 bases). This TCR derives from a man between 18 and 29 years old in good health. CDR3 residues: CASSHVASESDTQYF. The DNA of the CDR3 is TGTGCCAGCAGCCACGTGGCTAGCGAGTCAGATACGCAGTATTTT. Based on the CDR3 plus reference TRBV7-9 and TRBJ2-3, the full variable domain is DTGVSQNPRHKITKRGQNVTFRCDPISEHNRLYWYRQTLGQGPEFLTYFQNEAQLEKSRLLSDRFSAERPKGSFSTLEIQRTEQGDSAMYLCASSHVASESDTQYFGPGTRLTVL.